These T cell receptor beta chains were read from a single sample in a study of OX40 agonist ivuxolimab in advanced cancers. Repertoires were generated with immunoSEQ multiplex PCR, while TCRdb's copy carries only in-frame clones and drops some. Among approximately 90,000 clones listed, about 90% were seen once. Material: CD4+ or CD8+ T cells sorted from blood, obtained in a trial of the OX40 agonist ivuxolimab. The receptors shown here come from an adult with an advanced solid tumor such as melanoma, head and neck, liver or kidney cancer. CDR3s include the opening cysteine and the closing phenylalanine or tryptophan. Each record gives: D gene, J gene, V gene, CDR3 length, clone size, CDR3 protein, CDR3 DNA. A D gene is named only where the DNA matches it firmly. Expanded clones get a size class; other rows say once, few or many, or leave the size out.

D: -; J: TRBJ2-3; V: TRBV27; length: 14; size: -; CDR3: CASSFRAGTDTQYF; DNA: TGTGCCAGCAGTTTTAGAGCGGGCACAGATACGCAGTATTTT
D: TRBD2; J: TRBJ2-1; V: TRBV9; length: 18; size: once; CDR3: CASSVGPSGILVVDEQFF; DNA: TGTGCCAGCAGCGTAGGGCCTAGCGGGATTCTCGTAGTGGATGAGCAGTTCTTC
D: TRBD1; J: TRBJ1-1; V: TRBV9; length: 15; size: -; CDR3: CASSVDRGSNTEAFF; DNA: TGTGCCAGCAGCGTGGACAGGGGTTCGAACACTGAAGCTTTCTTT
D: -; J: TRBJ1-1; V: TRBV27; length: 14; size: -; CDR3: CASSPRAVGTEAFF; DNA: TGTGCCAGCAGTCCCAGGGCCGTGGGCACTGAAGCTTTCTTT
D: TRBD2; J: TRBJ2-1; V: TRBV27; length: 13; size: -; CDR3: CASSHSGRNEQFF; DNA: TGTGCCAGCAGCCATAGCGGGAGAAATGAGCAGTTCTTC
D: -; J: TRBJ2-3; V: TRBV15; length: 15; size: -; CDR3: CATSRDRPSSDTQYF; DNA: TGTGCCACCAGCAGAGATCGTCCTAGTTCAGATACGCAGTATTTT
D: -; J: TRBJ1-2; V: TRBV6-5; length: 14; size: -; CDR3: CASSRDRGSDGYTF; DNA: TGTGCCAGCAGTCGAGATCGAGGTTCGGATGGCTACACCTTC
D: -; J: TRBJ1-3; V: TRBV18; length: 15; size: -; CDR3: CASSEQGAFGNTIYF; DNA: TGTGCCAGCTCAGAACAGGGCGCATTCGGAAACACCATATATTTT
D: TRBD1; J: TRBJ2-2; V: TRBV28; length: 16; size: -; CDR3: CASSSTGSGFSGELFF; DNA: TGTGCCAGCAGTTCGACAGGGTCCGGGTTCAGTGGGGAGCTGTTTTTT
D: -; J: TRBJ2-1; V: TRBV11-3; length: 15; size: -; CDR3: CASSPDRASYNEQFF; DNA: TGTGCCAGCAGCCCCGACCGAGCCAGCTACAATGAGCAGTTCTTC
D: TRBD2; J: TRBJ2-2; V: TRBV14; length: 16; size: -; CDR3: CASSQSVAGEGGELFF; DNA: TGTGCCAGCAGCCAAAGTGTGGCGGGAGAGGGCGGGGAGCTGTTTTTT
D: TRBD2; J: TRBJ2-5; V: TRBV7-9; length: 16; size: -; CDR3: CASSYQGAGDQETQYF; DNA: TGTGCCAGCAGCTATCAGGGAGCGGGAGACCAAGAGACCCAGTACTTC
D: -; J: TRBJ2-2; V: TRBV7-8; length: 15; size: -; CDR3: CASRSWRDLVGELFF; DNA: TGTGCCAGCAGATCGTGGCGGGATTTAGTCGGGGAGCTGTTTTTT
D: -; J: TRBJ2-4; V: TRBV7-9; length: 15; size: -; CDR3: CASSLPGGAKNIQYF; DNA: TGTGCCAGCAGCTTGCCAGGAGGAGCCAAAAACATTCAGTACTTC
D: -; J: TRBJ1-1; V: TRBV21-1; length: 16; size: -; CDR3: CASSKCEQRGDTEAFF; DNA: TGTGCCAGCAGCAAATGCGAACAGAGGGGGGACACTGAAGCTTTCTTT
D: -; J: TRBJ2-7; V: TRBV4-1; length: 13; size: -; CDR3: CASSPRQNYEQYF; DNA: TGCGCCAGCAGCCCTCGACAGAACTACGAGCAGTACTTC
D: TRBD2; J: TRBJ2-1; V: TRBV5-4; length: 17; size: -; CDR3: CASSSAFSGTSTNEQFF; DNA: TGTGCCAGCAGTAGCGCCTTTTCCGGGACTAGCACCAATGAGCAGTTCTTC
D: TRBD2; J: TRBJ2-7; V: TRBV5-1; length: 15; size: -; CDR3: CASSRTLAGFYEQYF; DNA: TGCGCCAGCAGCCGAACACTAGCGGGATTTTACGAGCAGTACTTC